This TCR beta chain was sequenced during a study of blood T cell repertoires in COVID-19. About the research overall: Acute-phase and convalescent COVID-19 samples originated in the United States, Italy and Spain.

Method: immunoSEQ multiplex PCR; TCRdb's copy keeps in-frame clones and lacks some. Seen here are about 60,000 clones, approximately 78% observed once, and the top ten hold roughly 12%. CDR1 is SEHNR, CDR2 FQNEAQ, per germline (reference sequence). CDR3 size: 15 residues. J lost 0 bases, V lost 8 bases, and 8 bases had no gene match. The chain couples TRBV7-9 to TRBJ2-5, with 8 bases identical to TRBD2. This TCR was recovered from a man aged 80 or over with acute or convalescent COVID-19. The sample taken for sequencing was peripheral blood. CDR3: CASSSSGDYQETQYF. CDR3 nucleotide sequence: TGTGCCAGCTCTAGTAGCGGGGACTACCAAGAGACCCAGTACTTC.